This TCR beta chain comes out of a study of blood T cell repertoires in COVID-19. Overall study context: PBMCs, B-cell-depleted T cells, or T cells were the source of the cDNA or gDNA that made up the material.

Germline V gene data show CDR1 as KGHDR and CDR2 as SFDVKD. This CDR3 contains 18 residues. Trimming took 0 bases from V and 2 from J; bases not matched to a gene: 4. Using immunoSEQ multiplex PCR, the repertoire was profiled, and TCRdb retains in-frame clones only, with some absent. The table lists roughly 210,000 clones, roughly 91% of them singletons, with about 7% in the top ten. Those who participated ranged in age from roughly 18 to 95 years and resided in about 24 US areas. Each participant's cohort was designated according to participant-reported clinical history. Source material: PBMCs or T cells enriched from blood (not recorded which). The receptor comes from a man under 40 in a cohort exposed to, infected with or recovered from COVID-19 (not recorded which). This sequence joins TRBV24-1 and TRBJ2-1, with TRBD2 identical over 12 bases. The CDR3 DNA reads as TGTGCCACCAGTGATTTGCCTAGCGGGAGGGGCACCTACAATGAGCAGTTCTTC. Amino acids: CATSDLPSGRGTYNEQFF.